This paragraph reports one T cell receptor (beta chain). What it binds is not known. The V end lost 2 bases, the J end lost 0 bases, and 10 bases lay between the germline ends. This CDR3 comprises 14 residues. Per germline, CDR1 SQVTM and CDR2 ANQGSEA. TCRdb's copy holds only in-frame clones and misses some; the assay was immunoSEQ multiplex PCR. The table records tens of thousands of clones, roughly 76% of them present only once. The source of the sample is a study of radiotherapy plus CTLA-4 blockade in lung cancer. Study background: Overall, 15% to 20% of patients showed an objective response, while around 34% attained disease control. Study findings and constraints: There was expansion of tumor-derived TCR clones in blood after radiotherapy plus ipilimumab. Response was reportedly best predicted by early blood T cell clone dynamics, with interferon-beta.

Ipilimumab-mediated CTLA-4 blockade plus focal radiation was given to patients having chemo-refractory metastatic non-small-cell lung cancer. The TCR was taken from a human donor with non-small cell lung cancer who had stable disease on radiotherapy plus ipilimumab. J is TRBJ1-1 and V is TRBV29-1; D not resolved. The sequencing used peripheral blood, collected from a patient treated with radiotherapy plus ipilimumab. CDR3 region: CSVERLNMNTEAFF. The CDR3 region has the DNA TGCAGCGTTGAACGGCTGAACATGAACACTGAAGCTTTCTTT.